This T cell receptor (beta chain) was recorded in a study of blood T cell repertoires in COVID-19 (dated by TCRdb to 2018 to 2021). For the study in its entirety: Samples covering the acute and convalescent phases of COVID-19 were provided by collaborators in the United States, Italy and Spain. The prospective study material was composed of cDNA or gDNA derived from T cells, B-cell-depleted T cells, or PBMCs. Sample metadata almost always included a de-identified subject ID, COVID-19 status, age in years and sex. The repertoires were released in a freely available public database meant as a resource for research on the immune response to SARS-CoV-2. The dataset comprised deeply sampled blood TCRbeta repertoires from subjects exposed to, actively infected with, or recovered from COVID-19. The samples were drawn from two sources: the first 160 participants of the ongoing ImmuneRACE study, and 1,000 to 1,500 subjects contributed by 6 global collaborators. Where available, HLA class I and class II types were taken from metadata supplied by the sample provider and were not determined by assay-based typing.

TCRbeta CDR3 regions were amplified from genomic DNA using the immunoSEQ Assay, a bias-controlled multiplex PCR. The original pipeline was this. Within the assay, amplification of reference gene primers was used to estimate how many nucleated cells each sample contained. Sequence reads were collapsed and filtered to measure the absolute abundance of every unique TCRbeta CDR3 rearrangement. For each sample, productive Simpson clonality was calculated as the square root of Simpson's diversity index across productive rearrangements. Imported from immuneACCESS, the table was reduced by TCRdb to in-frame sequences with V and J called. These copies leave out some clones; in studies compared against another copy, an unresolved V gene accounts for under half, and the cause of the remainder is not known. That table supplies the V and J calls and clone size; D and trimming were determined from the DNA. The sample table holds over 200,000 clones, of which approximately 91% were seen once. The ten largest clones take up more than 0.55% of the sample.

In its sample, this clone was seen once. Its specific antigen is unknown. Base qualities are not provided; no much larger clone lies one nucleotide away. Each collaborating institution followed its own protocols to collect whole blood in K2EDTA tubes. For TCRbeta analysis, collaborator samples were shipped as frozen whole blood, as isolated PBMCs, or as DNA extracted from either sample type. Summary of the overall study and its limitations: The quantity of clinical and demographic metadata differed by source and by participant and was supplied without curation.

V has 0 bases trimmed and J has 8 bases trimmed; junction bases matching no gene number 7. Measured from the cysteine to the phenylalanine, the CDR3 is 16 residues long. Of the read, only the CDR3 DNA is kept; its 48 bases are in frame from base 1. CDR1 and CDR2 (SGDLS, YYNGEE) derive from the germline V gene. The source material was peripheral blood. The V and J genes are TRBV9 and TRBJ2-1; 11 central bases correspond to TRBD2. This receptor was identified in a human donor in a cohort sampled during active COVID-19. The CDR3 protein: CASSVVLAGEWDEQFF. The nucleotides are TGTGCCAGCAGCGTAGTACTAGCGGGAGAGTGGGATGAGCAGTTCTTC.